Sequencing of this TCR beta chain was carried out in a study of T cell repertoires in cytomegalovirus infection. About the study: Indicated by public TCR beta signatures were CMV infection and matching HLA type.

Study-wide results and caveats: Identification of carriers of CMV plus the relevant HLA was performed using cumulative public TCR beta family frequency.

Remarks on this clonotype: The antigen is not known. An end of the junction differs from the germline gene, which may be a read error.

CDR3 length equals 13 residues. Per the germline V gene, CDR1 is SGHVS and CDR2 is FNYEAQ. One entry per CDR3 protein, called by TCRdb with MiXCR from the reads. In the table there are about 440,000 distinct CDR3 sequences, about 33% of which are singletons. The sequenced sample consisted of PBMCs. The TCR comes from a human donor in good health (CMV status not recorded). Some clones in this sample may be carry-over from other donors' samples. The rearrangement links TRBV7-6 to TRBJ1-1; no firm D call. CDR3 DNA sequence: TGTTCCAGCAGCTTAGGAGAGGGCACTGAAGCGTTCTTT. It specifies CSSSLGEGTEAFF.